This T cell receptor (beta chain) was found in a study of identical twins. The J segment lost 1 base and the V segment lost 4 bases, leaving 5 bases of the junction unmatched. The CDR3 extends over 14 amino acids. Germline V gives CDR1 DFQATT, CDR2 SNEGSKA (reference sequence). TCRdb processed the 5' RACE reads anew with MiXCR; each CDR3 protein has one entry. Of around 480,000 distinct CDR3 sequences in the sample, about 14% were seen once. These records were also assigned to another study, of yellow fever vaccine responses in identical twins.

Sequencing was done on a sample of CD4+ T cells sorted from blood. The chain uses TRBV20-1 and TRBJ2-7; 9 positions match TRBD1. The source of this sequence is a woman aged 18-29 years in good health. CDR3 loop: CSATQQGASYEQYF. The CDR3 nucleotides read TGCAGTGCTACCCAACAGGGGGCGTCCTACGAGCAGTACTTC.